Below, 15 T cell receptor beta chains from the same sample are listed, as sequenced in a study of blood T cell repertoires in COVID-19. The assay was immunoSEQ multiplex PCR, and TCRdb's table has in-frame clones only and misses some. The sample lists 150,000 to 200,000 clones, approximately 82% occurring once. Input material: peripheral blood. The receptors were gathered from a woman of 80 years or more with acute or convalescent COVID-19.

The rearrangement uses TRBV20-1 and TRBJ1-1; D call uncertain. Trimming took 3 bases from V and 4 from J, leaving 9 bases between them. This CDR3 is 12 amino acids long. The germline gives CDR1 DFQATT, CDR2 SNEGSKA (reference sequence). The CDR3 here is CSASQSITEAFF. The CDR3, as DNA: TGCAGTGCTAGTCAATCTATCACTGAAGCTTTCTTT.

The genes are TRBV3-1 (or the pseudogene TRBV3-2) and TRBJ1-2, with D possibly being TRBD1 (5 bases). V lost 1 base and J 6 bases, leaving 12 bases between the germline ends. This CDR3 has 14 amino acids. Germline V gene data show CDR1 as LGHDT and CDR2 as YNNKEL (reference sequence). The CDR3: CASSQGGGPDGYTF. In DNA, the CDR3 is TGTGCCAGCAGCCAAGGGGGGGGACCCGATGGCTACACCTTC.

This chain connects TRBV5-1 to TRBJ1-4; D gene ambiguous. The CDR3 is made up of 13 amino acids. Germline CDR1 and CDR2: SGHRS and YFSETQ. The V and J ends lost 3 bases and 3 bases respectively, with 6 bases between them. As DNA, the CDR3 is TGCGCCAGCAGCTCTTCCCCTAATGAAAAACTGTTTTTT. Translated: CASSSSPNEKLFF.

The CDR3 coding sequence is TGCGCCAGCAGCTTACCAAAGACAGGGGGGAGCACTGAAGCTTTCTTT. This sequence encodes CASSLPKTGGSTEAFF. This sequence joins TRBV5-1 and TRBJ1-1, with TRBD1 matching 9 bases. J gave up 4 bases and V 2 bases, and 9 bases lay outside the gene matches. Germline CDR1 and CDR2: SGHRS and YFSETQ. The CDR3 loop spans 16 amino acids. Full variable domain (rest looked up from reference TRBV5-1 and TRBJ1-1): KAGVTQTPRYLIKTRGQQVTLSCSPISGHRSVSWYQQTPGQGLQFLFEYFSETQRNKGNFPGRFSGRQFSNSRSEMNVSTLELGDSALYLCASSLPKTGGSTEAFFGQGTRLTVV.

V gene TRBV20-1 combines with J gene TRBJ2-7, with D possibly being TRBD2 (5 bases). CDR1 is DFQATT and CDR2 is SNEGSKA in the germline V gene (reference sequence). The V end was cut by 3 bases, the J end by 2 bases, with 14 bases between. The CDR3 sequence is 14 residues long. CDR3 amino acids: CSASRAVGTYEQYF. DNA for the CDR3: TGCAGTGCTAGTCGAGCGGTAGGGACCTACGAGCAGTACTTC.

This clone was counted a few times. This chain connects TRBV11-1 to TRBJ2-5; TRBD1 matches 10 bases. CDR1 and CDR2 (germline): SGHAT, FQDESV (reference sequence). The CDR3 is made up of 14 amino acids. Germline trimming cut 6 bases from V and 5 bases from J; bases unmatched to any gene: 6. The CDR3 bases are TGTGCCAGCAGTTCGACAGGGGGCTGGGAGACCCAGTACTTC. It specifies CASSSTGGWETQYF.

This chain connects TRBV11-2 to TRBJ1-2; no definite D call. Per germline, CDR1 SGHAT and CDR2 FQNNGV. V was cut by 1 base and J by 4 bases, with 13 bases left in between. The CDR3 extends over 15 amino acids. Here the CDR3 DNA reads TGTGCCAGCAGCTTAGGCTTCAGGACTATCTATGGCTACACCTTC. It translates to CASSLGFRTIYGYTF.

As to this clone: In the same sample, other DNA sequences code for this CDR3. The genes are TRBV5-1 and TRBJ2-1, with 8 bases matching TRBD2. The CDR3 is 15 amino acids. Looked up from germline, CDR1 is SGHRS and CDR2 is YFSETQ. The ends lost 3 bases at V and 1 base at J; junction bases unmatched: 3. Written as DNA, the CDR3 is TGCGCCAGCAGCTCTACTAGCGGTTCCTACAATGAGCAGTTCTTC. It encodes CASSSTSGSYNEQFF.

The rearrangement uses TRBV6-5 and TRBJ1-1; possible D gene TRBD1, 6 bases. Per the germline V gene, CDR1 is MNHEY and CDR2 is SVGAGI. V was shortened by 2 bases and J by 5 bases, with 12 bases between the two germline ends. The CDR3 loop spans 14 amino acids. The CDR3: CASSYTRGKTEAFF. The CDR3 nucleotides read TGTGCCAGCAGTTACACCAGGGGTAAGACTGAAGCTTTCTTT.

This chain joins TRBV7-2 and TRBJ1-5; a weak D match, TRBD1 (5 bases). The germline CDR1 and CDR2 sequences are SGHTA and FQGNSA. Trimming removed 0 bases at V and 8 bases at J, with 14 bases between. The CDR3 covers 15 residues. CDR3 sequence: CASSLALAGSEPQHF. Here the CDR3 DNA reads TGTGCCAGCAGCTTAGCGCTGGCAGGGTCGGAGCCCCAGCATTTT.

The chain is built from TRBV11-2 and TRBJ2-1; no firm D call. The V end was cut by 0 bases, the J end by 2 bases, with 8 bases between. The CDR3 consists of 15 residues. The germline V gene has CDR1 SGHAT and CDR2 FQNNGV. CDR3 amino acids: CASSLDTGPYNEQFF. CDR3 coding DNA: TGTGCCAGCAGCTTAGATACGGGTCCCTACAATGAGCAGTTCTTC.

This clone was counted only a few times. The V and J genes are TRBV6-5 and TRBJ1-2; no definite D call. The germline V gene encodes CDR1 MNHEY and CDR2 SVGAGI. Trimming shortened V by 0 bases and J by 3 bases, and 11 bases separated the two germline ends. This CDR3 spans 15 amino acids. The CDR3 spells CASSYSRQQDYGYTF. The CDR3 nucleotides are TGTGCCAGCAGTTACTCGAGGCAGCAAGACTATGGCTACACCTTC.

The chain links TRBV29-1 to TRBJ2-1, with 14 positions matching TRBD2. The CDR3 length is 16 residues. In germline, CDR1 is SQVTM, CDR2 ANQGSEA. V lost 6 bases to trimming and J lost 3 bases; unmatched junction nucleotides: 7. CDR3 residues: CSVSGLAGEVYNEQFF. The CDR3 DNA sequence: TGCAGCGTCTCGGGACTAGCGGGAGAAGTCTACAATGAGCAGTTCTTC.

The V call is TRBV12-3 or TRBV12-4, the J call TRBJ2-7; no clear D gene. V dropped 3 bases and J dropped 7 bases, with 7 bases sitting between them. The CDR3 contains 11 residues. CDR3 DNA sequence: TGTGCCAGCAGTTTCGGTTTAGAGCAGTACTTC. It specifies CASSFGLEQYF.

The V call is TRBV21-1, the J call TRBJ2-7; TRBD2 is the table's D call and was not checked against the DNA. TRBV21-1 is a known pseudogene. This CDR3 contains 19 residues. The CDR3 bases are TGTGCCAGCAGCAAAGCAGGGCTAGCGGGAGGGCGGATGATTTACGAGCAGTACTTC. It specifies CASSKAGLAGGRMIYEQYF.